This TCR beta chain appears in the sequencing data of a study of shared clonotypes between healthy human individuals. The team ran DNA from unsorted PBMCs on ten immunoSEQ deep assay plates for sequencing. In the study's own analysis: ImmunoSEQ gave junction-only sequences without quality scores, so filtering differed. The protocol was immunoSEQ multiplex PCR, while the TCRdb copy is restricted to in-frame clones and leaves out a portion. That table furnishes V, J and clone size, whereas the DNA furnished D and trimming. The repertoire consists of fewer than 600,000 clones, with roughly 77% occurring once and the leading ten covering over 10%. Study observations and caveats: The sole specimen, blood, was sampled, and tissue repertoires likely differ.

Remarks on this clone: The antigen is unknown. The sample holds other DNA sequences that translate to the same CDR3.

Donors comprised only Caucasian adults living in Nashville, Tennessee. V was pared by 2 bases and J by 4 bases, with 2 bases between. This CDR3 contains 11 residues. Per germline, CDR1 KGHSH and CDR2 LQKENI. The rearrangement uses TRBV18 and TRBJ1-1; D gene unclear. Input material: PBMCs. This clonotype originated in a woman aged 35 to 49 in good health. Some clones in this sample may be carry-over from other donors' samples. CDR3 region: CASSPGTEAFF. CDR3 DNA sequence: TGTGCCAGCTCACCAGGCACTGAAGCTTTCTTT.